This T cell receptor beta chain is drawn from a study of T cells in Graves' hyperthyroidism and ophthalmopathy. Study at large: Peripheral blood collection took place at initial diagnosis, before any treatment.

Amplification of TCR beta CDR3 regions was performed using RNA transcripts as template. Using the HTBI primer set, a first-round RT-PCR was run on the TCR CDR3. TCRdb ran MiXCR on the multiplex PCR reads and lists one entry per CDR3 protein. The data hold a few hundred thousand distinct CDR3 sequences, with 12% to 15% observed a single time. Individuals with ophthalmopathy presented a Clinical Activity Score of at least 3, a NOSPECS grade of at least 4 and a duration under 3 months. Sequencing was carried out using blood. This TCR was recovered from a woman in her thirties or forties with Graves' ophthalmopathy.

CDR3 sequence: CASSPFATSKSNEQFF. In DNA, the CDR3 is TGTGCCAGTAGTCCATTCGCCACTAGCAAAAGCAATGAGCAGTTCTTC. This chain connects TRBV19 to TRBJ2-1, with D possibly TRBD2 on 6 matching bases. In germline, CDR1 is LNHDA, CDR2 SQIVND (reference sequence). V gave up 5 bases and J gave up 6 bases, with 20 bases separating them. The CDR3 is 16 amino acids.